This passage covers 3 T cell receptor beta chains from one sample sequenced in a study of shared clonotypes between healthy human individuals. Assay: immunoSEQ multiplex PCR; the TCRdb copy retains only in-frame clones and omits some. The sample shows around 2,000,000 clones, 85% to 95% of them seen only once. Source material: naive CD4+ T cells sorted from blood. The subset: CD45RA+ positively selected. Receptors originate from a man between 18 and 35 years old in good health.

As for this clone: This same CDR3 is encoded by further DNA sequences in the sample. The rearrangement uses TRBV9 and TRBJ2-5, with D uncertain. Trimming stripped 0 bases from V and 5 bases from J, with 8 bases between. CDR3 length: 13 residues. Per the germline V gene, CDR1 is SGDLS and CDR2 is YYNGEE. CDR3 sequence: CASSVGPRETQYF. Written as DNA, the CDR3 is TGTGCCAGCAGCGTAGGTCCTAGGGAGACCCAGTACTTC.

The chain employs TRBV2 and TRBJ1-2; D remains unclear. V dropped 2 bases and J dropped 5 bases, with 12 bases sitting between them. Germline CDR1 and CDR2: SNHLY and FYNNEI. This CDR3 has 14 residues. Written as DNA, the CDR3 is TGTGCCAGCAGTGAAATAAAGGGTCAATATGGCTACACCTTC. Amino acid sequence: CASSEIKGQYGYTF.

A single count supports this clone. The DNA of the CDR3 is TGTGCCAGCAGCTTAGGGGGGGATCTTAGGCAGCTGTTTTTT. Protein sequence: CASSLGGDLRQLFF. The chain employs TRBV7-2 and TRBJ1-4, with D possibly being TRBD1 (5 bases). The CDR3 sequence is 14 residues long. Germline CDR1 reads SGHTA; CDR2 reads FQGNSA. The V gene lost 1 base and the J gene lost 14 bases, with 17 bases spanning the gap.